This TCR beta chain was found in a study of blood T cell repertoires in COVID-19 (dated by TCRdb to 2018 to 2020). About the full investigation: The collaborator samples originated in the United States, Italy and Spain and spanned the acute and convalescent phases of COVID-19. The repertoires were released in a freely available public database meant as a resource for research on the immune response to SARS-CoV-2. Sample metadata almost always included a de-identified subject ID, COVID-19 status, age in years and sex. Deeply sampled blood TCRbeta repertoires from subjects exposed to, actively infected with, or recovered from COVID-19 were included in the dataset. The material from the prospective study consisted of cDNA or gDNA derived from T cells, B-cell-depleted T cells, or PBMCs. Samples were obtained from the ongoing ImmuneRACE study (first 160 participants) and from 1,254 subjects provided by 6 global collaborators. HLA class I and class II types, where available, came from metadata supplied by the sample provider rather than from assay-based typing. What the research found in general, with its limitations: Clinical and demographic metadata were provided uncurated, with the amount varying by source and participant.

CDR1 and CDR2 (SGHAT, FQNNGV) derive from the germline V gene. The CDR3 covers 15 residues, taking in both the cysteine and the phenylalanine. Kept here is only the CDR3 DNA, which spans 45 bases and is read in frame from base 1. The germline ends are 14 bases apart after V is trimmed by 6 bases and J by 2 bases. At one collaborating source in Seattle, patients were enrolled during active infection and were followed longitudinally through the course of disease. The collaborating institutions used their own protocols to collect whole blood in K2EDTA tubes. For TCRbeta analysis, collaborators shipped samples in one of three forms: frozen whole blood, isolated PBMCs, or DNA extracted from either of those sample types. TCRbeta CDR3 regions were amplified from genomic DNA by means of the immunoSEQ Assay, a bias-controlled multiplex PCR. In the authors' own workflow: Within the assay, amplification of reference gene primers was used to estimate how many nucleated cells each sample contained. Sequence reads were collapsed and filtered to measure the absolute abundance of every unique TCRbeta CDR3 rearrangement. For each sample, productive Simpson clonality was calculated as the square root of Simpson's diversity index across productive rearrangements. The immuneACCESS repertoire file appears here via TCRdb, limited to in-frame rearrangements. These files lack a portion of the clones; in checked studies, under half of the deficit traces to unresolved V genes, and the cause of the others is not known. For V, J and clone size, that table is used; D and trimming come from the DNA. This sample has roughly 150,000 clones in its table, and roughly four fifths of those were observed once. Clones ranked in the top ten supply about 2.7% of the sample.

Details on this clone: No antigen is known for it. No quality values exist for individual bases; no much larger clone is one base distant.

The sample consisted of peripheral blood. This receptor was taken from a woman over 75 with COVID-19, enrolled during active disease. The V and J segments used are TRBV11-2 and TRBJ1-3; the D region possibly corresponds to TRBD1 (6 bases align). For the CDR3, the sequence is CASRPSGGPGNTIYF. The sequenced DNA: TGTGCCAGCAGACCCTCGGGGGGGCCTGGAAACACCATATATTTT.